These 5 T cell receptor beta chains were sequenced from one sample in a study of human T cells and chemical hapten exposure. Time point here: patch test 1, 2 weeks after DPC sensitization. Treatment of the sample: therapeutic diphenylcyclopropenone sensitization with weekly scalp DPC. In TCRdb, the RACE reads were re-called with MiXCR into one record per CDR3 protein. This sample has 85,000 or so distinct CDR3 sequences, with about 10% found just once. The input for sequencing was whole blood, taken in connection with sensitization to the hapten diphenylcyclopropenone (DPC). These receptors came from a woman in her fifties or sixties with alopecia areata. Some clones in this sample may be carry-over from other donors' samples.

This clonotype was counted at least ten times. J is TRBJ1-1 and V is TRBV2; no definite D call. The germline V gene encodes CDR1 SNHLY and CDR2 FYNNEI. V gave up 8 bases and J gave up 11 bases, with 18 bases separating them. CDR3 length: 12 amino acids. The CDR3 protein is CASGGQIGMAFF. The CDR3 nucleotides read TGTGCCAGCGGAGGCCAGATTGGGATGGCTTTCTTT.

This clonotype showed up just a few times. The CDR3 bases are TGCGCCAGCAGCTTGGCCGGGGGGACCAAAAACATTCAGTACTTC. Translation gives CASSLAGGTKNIQYF. The chain couples TRBV5-1 to TRBJ2-4, with 7 bases lining up with TRBD2. The CDR3 has 15 residues. V dropped 0 bases and J dropped 2; count of bases not matched to a gene: 2. Germline loops: CDR1 SGHRS, CDR2 YFSETQ.

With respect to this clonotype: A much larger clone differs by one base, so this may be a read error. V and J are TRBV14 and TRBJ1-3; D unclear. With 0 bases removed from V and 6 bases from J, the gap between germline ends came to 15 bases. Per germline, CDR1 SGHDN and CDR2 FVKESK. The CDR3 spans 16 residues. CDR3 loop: CASSQDYGRPANTIYF. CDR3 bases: TGTGCCAGCAGCCAAGATTATGGTAGACCAGCAAACACCATATATTTT.

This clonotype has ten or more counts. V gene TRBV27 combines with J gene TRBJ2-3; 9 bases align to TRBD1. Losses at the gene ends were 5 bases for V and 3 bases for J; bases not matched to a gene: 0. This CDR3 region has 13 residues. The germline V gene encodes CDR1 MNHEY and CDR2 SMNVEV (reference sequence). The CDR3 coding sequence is TGTGCCAGCAGTGGACAGGGGACAGATACGCAGTATTTT. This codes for CASSGQGTDTQYF.

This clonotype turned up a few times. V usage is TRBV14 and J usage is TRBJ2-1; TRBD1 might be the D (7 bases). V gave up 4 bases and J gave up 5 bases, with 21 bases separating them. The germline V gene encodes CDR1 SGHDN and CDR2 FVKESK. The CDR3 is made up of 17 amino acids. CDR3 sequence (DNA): TGTGCCAGCAGCCGGGTCCCGTGGAGGGGGCAAGACAATGAGCAGTTCTTC. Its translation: CASSRVPWRGQDNEQFF.